Listed below are T cell receptor beta chains from one sample, sequenced in a study of human T cells and chemical hapten exposure. From the RACE reads, TCRdb called clonotypes with MiXCR, one entry per CDR3 protein. The table includes tens of thousands of distinct CDR3 sequences, roughly a tenth detected once. Sequenced here: whole blood, sampled in connection with sensitization to the hapten diphenylcyclopropenone (DPC). The receptor source for this set is a middle-aged man with alopecia areata. Some clones in this sample may be carry-over from other donors' samples. Both conserved end residues are part of each CDR3. The D gene is left open where the match is weak. The size field is filled for only some rows; it gives once, few, many or a size class.

>few|TRBD1|TRBJ2-5|TRBV6-5
CASRDRGRETQYF
TGTGCCAGTCGGGACAGGGGGCGAGAGACCCAGTACTTC
>-|TRBD1|TRBJ2-3|TRBV30
CASNRQGADTQYF
TGTGCCTCGAACCGACAGGGGGCAGATACGCAGTATTTT
>few|TRBD2|TRBJ2-3|TRBV20-1
CSARVGTSGRGSTDTQYF
TGCAGTGCTAGGGTCGGGACTAGCGGGAGAGGGAGCACAGATACGCAGTATTTT
>many|-|TRBJ1-4|TRBV4-1
CASSQDQGHSNEKLFF
TGCGCCAGCAGCCAAGATCAAGGACACTCTAATGAAAAACTGTTTTTT
>-|-|TRBJ1-2|TRBV7-2
CASSGRAGGYTF
TGTGCCAGCAGCGGAAGGGCGGGCGGCTACACCTTC
>few|-|TRBJ1-4|TRBV3-1
CASSQDSVGDINEKLFF
TGTGCCAGCAGCCAAGATTCTGTCGGGGACATTAATGAAAAACTGTTTTTT
>few|TRBD1|TRBJ2-7|TRBV12-3/TRBV12-4
CASSLWGRGPYEQYF
TGTGCCAGCAGTTTATGGGGTAGGGGGCCCTACGAGCAGTACTTC
>many|TRBD1|TRBJ1-6|TRBV20-1
CSAETGGISPLHF
TGCAGTGCTGAAACAGGGGGGATTTCACCCCTCCACTTT
>many|-|TRBJ2-5|TRBV11-2
CASSLDAGGTQYF
TGTGCCAGCAGCTTAGATGCGGGCGGGACCCAGTACTTC
>-|TRBD2|TRBJ2-3|TRBV4-3
CASSLGLGVSGRADTQYF
TGCGCCAGCAGCCTCGGGCTGGGAGTTAGCGGGAGAGCAGATACGCAGTATTTT
>few|TRBD2|TRBJ2-3|TRBV29-1
CSVDGRSGRTTDTQYF
TGCAGCGTTGATGGTCGTAGCGGGAGGACCACAGATACGCAGTATTTT
>-|-|TRBJ1-5|TRBV7-2
CASSFLEDQPQHF
TGTGCCAGCAGCTTCCTGGAAGATCAGCCCCAGCATTTT
>many|TRBD1|TRBJ1-2|TRBV27
CARPGQGPYGYTF
TGTGCCCGCCCGGGACAGGGACCTTATGGCTACACCTTC
>-|-|TRBJ1-2|TRBV11-1
CASSLEGTAKTF
TGTGCCAGCAGCTTAGAGGGGACGGCGAAAACCTTC
>-|TRBD2|TRBJ2-3|TRBV12-3/TRBV12-4
CASSSGTSGDFTDTQYF
TGTGCCAGCAGTTCCGGGACTAGCGGGGATTTCACAGATACGCAGTATTTT
>medium-sized|-|TRBJ2-5|TRBV13
CASSTPDRVRGQETQYF
TGTGCCAGCAGCACCCCCGATAGGGTGCGGGGTCAAGAGACCCAGTACTTC
>few|-|TRBJ2-3|TRBV13
CASTNPGEDTQYF
TGTGCCAGCACCAATCCGGGAGAGGATACGCAGTATTTT
>once|TRBD2|TRBJ2-1|TRBV24-1
CATKGGSNYNEQFF
TGTGCCACCAAAGGCGGGAGTAACTACAATGAGCAGTTCTTC
>few|-|TRBJ2-1|TRBV11-2
CASSLGRGQTKQFQFF
TGTGCCAGCAGCTTAGGGAGGGGACAGACTAAGCAATTCCAGTTCTTC
>-|-|TRBJ2-3|TRBV7-2
CASSQERTDTQYF
TGTGCCAGCAGCCAAGAACGTACAGATACGCAGTATTTT
>many|-|TRBJ1-1|TRBV18
CASSRQGLNTEAFF
TGTGCCAGCTCAAGGCAGGGGCTGAACACTGAAGCTTTCTTT
>few|-|TRBJ2-1|TRBV6-1
CASSEGPQANEQFF
TGTGCCAGCAGTGAAGGTCCCCAGGCCAATGAGCAGTTCTTC
>-|-|TRBJ1-1|TRBV29-1
CSVEQLNTEAFF
TGCAGCGTTGAACAGTTGAACACTGAAGCTTTCTTT
>few|-|TRBJ1-1|TRBV14
CASSQFRNTEAFF
TGTGCCAGCAGCCAGTTTAGAAACACTGAAGCTTTCTTT
>-|-|TRBJ2-6|TRBV6-2/TRBV6-3
CASTGVGANVLTF
TGTGCCAGCACGGGTGTAGGGGCCAACGTCCTGACTTTC
>few|TRBD2|TRBJ2-3|TRBV10-3
CAITAGLAGGQRSTDTQYF
TGTGCCATCACCGCGGGACTAGCGGGAGGCCAGAGAAGCACAGATACGCAGTATTTT
>-|TRBD2|TRBJ2-5|TRBV3-1
CASSQDFQRGQETQYF
TGTGCCAGCAGCCAAGATTTTCAGCGGGGTCAAGAGACCCAGTACTTC
>few|-|TRBJ1-5|TRBV28
CAISRGNQPQHF
TGTGCCATCAGTAGAGGCAATCAGCCCCAGCATTTT
>-|TRBD2|TRBJ2-5|TRBV3-1
CASSTRLAGGLEETQYF
TGTGCCAGCAGCACACGACTAGCGGGAGGATTAGAAGAGACCCAGTACTTC
>many|-|TRBJ2-2|TRBV28
CASRVSSGELFF
TGTGCCAGCAGGGTTTCTTCCGGGGAGCTGTTTTTT
>-|-|TRBJ2-3|TRBV12-3/TRBV12-4
CASRSEGGTDTQYF
TGTGCCAGCAGGTCGGAGGGGGGCACAGATACGCAGTATTTT
>many|-|TRBJ2-5|TRBV21-1
CASSKLHFAGGPWETQYF
TGTGCCAGCAGCAAACTCCATTTCGCGGGAGGGCCCTGGGAGACCCAGTACTTC
>many|-|TRBJ1-1|TRBV5-6
CASSLFTEAFF
TGTGCCAGCAGCTTATTTACTGAAGCTTTCTTT
>many|-|TRBJ1-2|TRBV7-9
CASSFDSGGYGYTF
TGTGCCAGCAGCTTCGACTCCGGGGGCTATGGCTACACCTTC
>many|TRBD2|TRBJ2-1|TRBV6-1
CASSERTSGLYNEQFF
TGTGCCAGCAGTGAGAGGACTAGCGGCCTATACAATGAGCAGTTCTTC
>many|-|TRBJ1-1|TRBV27
CARIWGGSPEAFF
TGTGCCAGGATTTGGGGGGGCTCGCCTGAAGCTTTCTTT
>-|-|TRBJ2-7|TRBV7-2
CASSFLMGLNYEQYF
TGTGCCAGCAGCTTTCTTATGGGACTCAACTACGAGCAGTACTTC
>few|-|TRBJ1-3|TRBV20-1
CSASRASGNTIYF
TGCAGTGCTAGCAGAGCCTCTGGAAACACCATATATTTT
>-|TRBD1|TRBJ1-5|TRBV3-1
CASSQGQGIHQPQHF
TGTGCCAGCAGCCAGGGACAGGGGATACACCAGCCCCAGCATTTT
>many|-|TRBJ2-3|TRBV20-1
CSARGWTPTADTQYF
TGCAGTGCTAGAGGATGGACACCTACTGCAGATACGCAGTATTTT
>-|TRBD1|TRBJ1-6|TRBV15
CATSPTGTNSPLHF
TGTGCCACCAGTCCGACAGGGACTAATTCACCCCTCCACTTT
>few|TRBD1|TRBJ2-7|TRBV12-3/TRBV12-4
CASRSQGTEQYF
TGTGCCAGCAGGTCACAGGGGACCGAGCAGTACTTC
>-|-|TRBJ2-1|TRBV29-1
CSVAAVFSSYNEQFF
TGCAGCGTTGCTGCCGTGTTTAGCTCCTACAATGAGCAGTTCTTC
>-|TRBD1|TRBJ1-1|TRBV20-1
CSARDLQGAMNTEAFF
TGCAGTGCTAGAGACCTACAGGGGGCTATGAACACTGAAGCTTTCTTT
>few|-|TRBJ2-1|TRBV5-1
CASSLVASDEQFF
TGCGCCAGCAGCTTGGTGGCTAGCGATGAGCAGTTCTTC
>-|TRBD1|TRBJ1-1|TRBV28
CASSFDRARSEAFF
TGTGCCAGCAGTTTTGACAGGGCGAGGTCTGAAGCTTTCTTT
>few|TRBD1|TRBJ2-6|TRBV7-8
CASSEVLRTGGRGVLTF
TGTGCCAGCAGCGAAGTTCTTCGGACAGGGGGCCGAGGAGTCCTGACTTTC
>few|TRBD2|TRBJ2-3|TRBV4-3
CASSQDTSESTQYF
TGCGCCAGCAGCCAAGATACTAGCGAGAGTACGCAGTATTTT
>-|TRBD1|TRBJ2-3|TRBV6-6
CASRQGAADTQYF
TGTGCCAGCAGACAGGGGGCCGCAGATACGCAGTATTTT
>many|-|TRBJ1-6|TRBV11-2
CASSLGSRQNYNSPLHF
TGTGCCAGCAGCTTAGGCTCCCGACAGAACTATAATTCACCCCTCCACTTT
>-|TRBD1|TRBJ2-4|TRBV6-1
CASSQFSGTGVKIQYF
TGTGCCAGCAGCCAATTTTCCGGGACAGGGGTCAAGATTCAGTACTTC
>once|TRBD1|TRBJ2-3|TRBV2
CASRGFGQGPTDTQYF
TGTGCCAGCAGGGGGTTCGGACAGGGCCCCACAGATACGCAGTATTTT